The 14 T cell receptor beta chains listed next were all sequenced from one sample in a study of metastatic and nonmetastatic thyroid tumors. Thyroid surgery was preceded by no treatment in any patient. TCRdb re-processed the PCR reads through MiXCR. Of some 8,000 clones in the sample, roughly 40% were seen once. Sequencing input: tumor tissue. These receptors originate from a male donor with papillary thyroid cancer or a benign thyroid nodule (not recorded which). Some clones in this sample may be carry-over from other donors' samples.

The chain's CDR3 is CASSLLDTQYF. For the CDR3, the DNA is TGCGCCAGCAGCTTGTTAGATACGCAGTATTTT. The chain uses TRBV5-1 and TRBJ2-3; D is undetermined. Trimming pared 1 base from V and 5 bases from J, leaving 2 bases between. Per the germline V gene, CDR1 is SGHRS and CDR2 is YFSETQ. The CDR3 loop spans 11 amino acids. Drawing the rest from reference TRBV5-1 and TRBJ2-3, the complete variable domain is KAGVTQTPRYLIKTRGQQVTLSCSPISGHRSVSWYQQTPGQGLQFLFEYFSETQRNKGNFPGRFSGRQFSNSRSEMNVSTLELGDSALYLCASSLLDTQYFGPGTRLTVL.

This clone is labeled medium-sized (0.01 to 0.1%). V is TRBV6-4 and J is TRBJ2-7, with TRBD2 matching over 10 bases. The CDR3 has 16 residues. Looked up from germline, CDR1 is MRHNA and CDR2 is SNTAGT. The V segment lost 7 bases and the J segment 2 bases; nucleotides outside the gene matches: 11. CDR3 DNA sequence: TGTGCCAGCACACTCCCGACTAGCGGGCCCCCCTACGAGCAGTACTTC. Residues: CASTLPTSGPPYEQYF.

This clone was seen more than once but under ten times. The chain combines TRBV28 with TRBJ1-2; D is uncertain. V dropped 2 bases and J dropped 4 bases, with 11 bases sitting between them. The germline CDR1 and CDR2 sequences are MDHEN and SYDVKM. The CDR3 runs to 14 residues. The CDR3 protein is CASSLVAVGYGYTF. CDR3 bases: TGTGCCAGCAGTTTAGTGGCGGTGGGCTATGGCTACACCTTC.

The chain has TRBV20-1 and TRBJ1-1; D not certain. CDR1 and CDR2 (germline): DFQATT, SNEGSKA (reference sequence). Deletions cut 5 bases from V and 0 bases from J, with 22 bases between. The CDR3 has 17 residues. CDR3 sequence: CSAGMEIFDTMNTEAFF. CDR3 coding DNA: TGCAGTGCTGGGATGGAAATTTTCGACACAATGAACACTGAAGCTTTCTTT.

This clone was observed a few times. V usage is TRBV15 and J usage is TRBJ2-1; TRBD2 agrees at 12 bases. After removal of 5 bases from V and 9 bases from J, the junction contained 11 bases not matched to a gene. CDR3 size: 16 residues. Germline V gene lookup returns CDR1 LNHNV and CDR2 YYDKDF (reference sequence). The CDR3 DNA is TGTGCCACCAGCTCTTCTAGCGGGAGGGCCTTTGCTGAGCAGTTCTTC. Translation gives CATSSSSGRAFAEQFF.

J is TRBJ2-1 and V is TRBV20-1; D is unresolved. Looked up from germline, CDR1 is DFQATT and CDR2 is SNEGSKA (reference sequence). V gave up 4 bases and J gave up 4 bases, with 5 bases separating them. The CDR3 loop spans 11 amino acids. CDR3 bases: TGCAGTGCTAACCCTTACAATGAGCAGTTCTTC. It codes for CSANPYNEQFF.

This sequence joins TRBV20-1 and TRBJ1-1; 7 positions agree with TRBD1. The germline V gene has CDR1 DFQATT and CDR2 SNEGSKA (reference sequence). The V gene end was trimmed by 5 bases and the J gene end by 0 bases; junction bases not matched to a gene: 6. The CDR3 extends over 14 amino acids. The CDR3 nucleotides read TGCAGTGCTCGACAGGGAGGGATGAACACTGAAGCTTTCTTT. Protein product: CSARQGGMNTEAFF.

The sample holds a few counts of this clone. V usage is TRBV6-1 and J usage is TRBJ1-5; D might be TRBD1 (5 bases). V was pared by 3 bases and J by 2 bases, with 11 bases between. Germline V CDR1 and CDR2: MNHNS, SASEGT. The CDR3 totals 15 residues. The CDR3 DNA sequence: TGTGCCAGCAGTGATTGGGACGGGGGCAATCAGCCCCAGCATTTT. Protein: CASSDWDGGNQPQHF.

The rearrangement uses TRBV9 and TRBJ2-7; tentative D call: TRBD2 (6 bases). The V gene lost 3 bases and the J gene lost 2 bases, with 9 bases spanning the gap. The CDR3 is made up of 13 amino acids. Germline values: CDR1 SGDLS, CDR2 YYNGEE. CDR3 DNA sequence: TGTGCCAGCAGCGCGTGGGGGGCCTACGAGCAGTACTTC. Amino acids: CASSAWGAYEQYF.

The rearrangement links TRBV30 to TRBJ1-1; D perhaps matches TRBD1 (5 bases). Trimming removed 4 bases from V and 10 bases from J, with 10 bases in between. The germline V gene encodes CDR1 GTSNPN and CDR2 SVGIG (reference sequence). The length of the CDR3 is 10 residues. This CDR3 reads CAWKKGRAFF. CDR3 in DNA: TGTGCCTGGAAGAAGGGGAGAGCTTTCTTT.

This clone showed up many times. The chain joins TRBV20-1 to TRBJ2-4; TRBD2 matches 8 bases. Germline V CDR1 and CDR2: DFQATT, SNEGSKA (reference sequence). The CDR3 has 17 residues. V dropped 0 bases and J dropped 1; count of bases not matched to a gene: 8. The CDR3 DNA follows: TGCAGTGCTAGAGAAAGCGGGGGTACGCGGGCCAAAAACATTCAGTACTTC. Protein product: CSARESGGTRAKNIQYF.

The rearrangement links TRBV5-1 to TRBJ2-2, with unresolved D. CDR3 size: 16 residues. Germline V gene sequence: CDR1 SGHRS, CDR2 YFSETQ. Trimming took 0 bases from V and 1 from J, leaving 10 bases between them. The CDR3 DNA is TGCGCCAGCAGCTTGGAATCAGGAATGAACACCGGGGAGCTGTTTTTT. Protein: CASSLESGMNTGELFF.

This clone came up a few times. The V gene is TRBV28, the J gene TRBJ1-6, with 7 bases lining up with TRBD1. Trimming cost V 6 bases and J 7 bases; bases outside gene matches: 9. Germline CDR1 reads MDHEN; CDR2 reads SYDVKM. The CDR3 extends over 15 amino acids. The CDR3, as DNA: TGTGCCAGCAGGGGGACAGAACCAACCAATTCACCCCTCCACTTT. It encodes CASRGTEPTNSPLHF. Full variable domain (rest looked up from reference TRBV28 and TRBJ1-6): DVKVTQSSRYLVKRTGEKVFLECVQDMDHENMFWYRQDPGLGLRLIYFSYDVKMKEKGDIPEGYSVSREKKERFSLILESASTNQTSMYLCASRGTEPTNSPLHFGNGTRLTVT.

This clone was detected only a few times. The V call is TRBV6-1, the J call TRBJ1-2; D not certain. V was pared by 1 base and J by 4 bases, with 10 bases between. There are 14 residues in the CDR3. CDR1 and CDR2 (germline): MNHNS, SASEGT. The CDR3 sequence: CASSEDMTVYGYTF. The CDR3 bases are TGTGCCAGCAGTGAAGACATGACCGTCTATGGCTACACCTTC.